The clone carrying this T cell receptor beta chain was seen more than once but under ten times. A universal primer site was incorporated via template switching, and the cDNA contained unique molecular identifiers. TCRdb independently ran MiXCR on the 5' RACE reads; one entry per CDR3 protein. The sample holds a few hundred thousand distinct CDR3 sequences, roughly a quarter seen once. The data were taken from a study of identical twins. This CDR3 region has 15 residues. CDR1 and CDR2 (germline): SGDLS, YYNGEE. J was trimmed by 7 bases and V by 2 bases; bases with no gene match: 5. The data also belong to a second study, concerning T cells expressing NK-cell markers. That source adds: Seropositivity for HCMV was found in seven of the eight sequenced donors, with one seronegative. Each of 6 or 7 donors carried dominant NKG2C+ clonotypes accounting for roughly 1.0-7.0% of CD8+ T cells.

The sample was CD4+ T cells sorted from blood. The TCR originated in a woman between 18 and 29 years old in good health. This chain links TRBV9 with TRBJ1-6; 8 bases align to TRBD1. As DNA, the CDR3 is TGTGCCAGCAGCGTCCAGACAGGGGAGAATTCACCCCTCCACTTT. Its translation is CASSVQTGENSPLHF.